The 10 T cell receptor beta chains below were found in one sample sequenced in a study of tumor and adjacent non-tumor tissue in lung cancer. This sample's RNA came from whole unsorted tissue. The library came from three nested PCR rounds adapted from ARM-PCR protocols. TCRdb used MiXCR to reprocess the multiplex PCR reads, holding one entry per CDR3 protein. The sample includes around 210,000 distinct CDR3 sequences, about 76% of them seen just once. Sequenced material: lung tumor tissue. The source is a man aged 55 to 70 with non-small cell lung cancer.

At least ten counts were recorded for this clonotype. The V call is TRBV10-3, the J call TRBJ2-5, with 8 bases fitting TRBD1. Losses at the gene ends were 3 bases for V and 4 bases for J; bases not matched to a gene: 4. CDR3 length: 14 residues. Looked up from germline, CDR1 is ENHRY and CDR2 is SYGVKD. CDR3 protein: CAISDLTGAETQYF. CDR3 coding DNA: TGTGCCATCAGTGACTTGACAGGGGCAGAGACCCAGTACTTC.

Comment on this clonotype: Possible read error: a much larger clone is one base away. V is TRBV5-8 and J is TRBJ2-7, with unresolved D. The V end was cut by 7 bases, the J end by 6 bases, with 14 bases between. This CDR3 region has 12 residues. The V gene's germline CDR1 is SGHTS and CDR2 YDEGEE. Written as DNA, the CDR3 is TGTGCCAGCTGGGTAACAGTGGTCGAGCAGTACTTC. Protein product: CASWVTVVEQYF.

Turning to this clonotype: A read error may produce the germline difference seen at one junction end. This chain links TRBV11-2 with TRBJ2-7; D unresolved. Germline values: CDR1 SGHAT, CDR2 FQNNGV. The CDR3 has 15 residues. CDR3 nucleotides: TGTGCCAGCAGATTAGATCCACAGAGATGCTACGAGCAGTACTTC. Protein sequence: CASRLDPQRCYEQYF.

The V and J genes are TRBV24-1 and TRBJ2-2; D gene uncertain. CDR3 length: 12 residues. Germline CDR1 KGHDR, CDR2 SFDVKD. The CDR3 DNA reads as TGTGACATTATGGACCGGGCCGGGGAGCTGTTTTTT. The encoded protein is CDIMDRAGELFF.

Here the CDR3 reads CASSFLGQGTEAFF. CDR3 nucleotides: TGCGCCAGCAGCTTTTTGGGCCAGGGCACTGAAGCTTTCTTT. The J gene is TRBJ1-1, the V gene TRBV5-1; TRBD1 is a possible D gene (5 bases). CDR3 length equals 14 residues. V lost 2 bases and J lost 4, with 12 bases in between. In germline, CDR1 is SGHRS, CDR2 YFSETQ.

As concerns this clonotype: An end of the junction does not agree with germline; a read error may underlie this. The genes are TRBV29-1 and TRBJ2-2, with a tentative D call TRBD2 (5 bases). The CDR3 is made up of 13 amino acids. In germline, CDR1 is SQVTM, CDR2 ANQGSEA. CDR3 in amino acids: CSVERGNTGDLFF. CDR3 DNA: TGCAGCGTTGAACGGGGAAACACCGGGGATCTGTTTTTT.

With regard to this clonotype: At one boundary the junction diverges from the germline segment, which might be a read error. The V and J genes are TRBV20-1 and TRBJ2-7; a weak D match, TRBD2 (6 bases). Germline CDR1 reads DFQATT; CDR2 reads SNEGSKA (reference sequence). The CDR3 runs 16 residues. The CDR3 coding sequence is TGCAGTGCTCCTGAGGTTTCAGGGACTGCCCGCTACGAGCAGTGCTTC. Amino acid sequence: CSAPEVSGTARYEQCF.

Concerning this clonotype: One end of the junction varies from germline; a read error may be responsible. This chain joins TRBV14 and TRBJ1-2; D remains unclear. The CDR3 is 12 residues long. Germline V gene data show CDR1 as SGHDN and CDR2 as FVKESK. This CDR3 reads CASSQGVRGYMF. The CDR3 nucleotides read TGTGCCAGCAGCCAGGGTGTCCGCGGCTACATGTTC.

This clonotype was seen repeatedly, ten times or more. The chain has TRBV11-3 and TRBJ2-5; D not resolved. CDR1 is SGHNT, CDR2 YENEEA, per germline. The CDR3 totals 14 residues. Trimming took 1 base from V and 1 from J, leaving 7 bases between them. The CDR3 sequence is CASSLVSSQETQYF. The CDR3 region has the DNA TGTGCCAGCAGCTTAGTTAGCAGCCAAGAGACCCAGTACTTC.

Note on this clonotype: It may be a read error: a sequence one base away is much more abundant. This rearrangement joins TRBV4-2 to TRBJ1-2; TRBD1 aligns across 7 bases. The CDR3 spans 15 residues. Germline CDR1 is LGHNA and CDR2 is YNFKEQ. Germline trimming cut 4 bases from V and 0 bases from J; bases unmatched to any gene: 5. Written as DNA, the CDR3 is TGTGCCAGCAGCCCCAGGGGGGAGCCTAACTATGGCTACACCTTC. Protein product: CASSPRGEPNYGYTF.